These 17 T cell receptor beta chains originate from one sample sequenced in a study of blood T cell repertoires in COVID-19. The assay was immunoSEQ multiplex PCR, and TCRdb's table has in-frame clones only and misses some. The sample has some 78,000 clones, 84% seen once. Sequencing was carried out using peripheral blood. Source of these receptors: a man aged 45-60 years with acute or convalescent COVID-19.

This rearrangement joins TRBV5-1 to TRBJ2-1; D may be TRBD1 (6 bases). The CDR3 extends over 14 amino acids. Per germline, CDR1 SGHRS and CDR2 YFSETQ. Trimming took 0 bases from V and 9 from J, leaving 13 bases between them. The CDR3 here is CASSLVGRGTEQFF. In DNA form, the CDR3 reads TGCGCCAGCAGCTTGGTGGGCAGGGGTACTGAGCAGTTCTTC. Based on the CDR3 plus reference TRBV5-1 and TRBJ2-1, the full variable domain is KAGVTQTPRYLIKTRGQQVTLSCSPISGHRSVSWYQQTPGQGLQFLFEYFSETQRNKGNFPGRFSGRQFSNSRSEMNVSTLELGDSALYLCASSLVGRGTEQFFGPGTRLTVL.

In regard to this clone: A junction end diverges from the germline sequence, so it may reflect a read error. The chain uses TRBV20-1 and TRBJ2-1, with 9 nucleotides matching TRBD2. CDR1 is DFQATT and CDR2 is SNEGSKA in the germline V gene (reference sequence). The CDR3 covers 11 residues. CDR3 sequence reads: CSAGLAGTRVF. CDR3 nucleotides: TGCAGTGCTGGGCTAGCGGGGACCCGGGTCTTC.

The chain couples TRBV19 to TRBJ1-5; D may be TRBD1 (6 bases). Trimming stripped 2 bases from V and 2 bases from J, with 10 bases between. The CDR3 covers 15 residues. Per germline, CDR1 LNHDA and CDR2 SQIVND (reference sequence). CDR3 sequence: CASSISAGGNQPQHF. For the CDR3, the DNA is TGTGCCAGTAGTATAAGCGCAGGGGGCAATCAGCCCCAGCATTTT.

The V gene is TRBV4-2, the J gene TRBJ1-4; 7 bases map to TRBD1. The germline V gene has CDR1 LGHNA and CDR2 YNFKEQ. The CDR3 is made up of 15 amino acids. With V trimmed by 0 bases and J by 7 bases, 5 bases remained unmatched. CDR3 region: CASSQDDRVGEKLFF. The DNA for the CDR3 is TGTGCCAGCAGCCAAGATGACAGGGTCGGTGAAAAACTGTTTTTT.

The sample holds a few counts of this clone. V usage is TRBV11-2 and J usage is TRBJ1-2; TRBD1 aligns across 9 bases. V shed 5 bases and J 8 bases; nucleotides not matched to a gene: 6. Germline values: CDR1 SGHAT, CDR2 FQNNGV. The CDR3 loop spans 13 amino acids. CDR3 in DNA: TGTGCCAGCAGCCGCCGGGACAGGGAGGGCTACACCTTC. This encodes CASSRRDREGYTF. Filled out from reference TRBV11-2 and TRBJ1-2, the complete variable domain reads EAGVAQSPRYKIIEKRQSVAFWCNPISGHATLYWYQQILGQGPKLLIQFQNNGVVDDSQLPKDRFSAERLKGVDSTLKIQPAKLEDSAVYLCASSRRDREGYTFGSGTRLTVV.

CDR3 DNA sequence: TGTGCCAGCAGCTTTCATTCGAGGGGGCCATGGAAGGGGTGGAACACTGAAGCTTTCTTT. Its protein is CASSFHSRGPWKGWNTEAFF. V and J are TRBV11-3 and TRBJ1-1; TRBD1 agrees at 7 bases. CDR1 and CDR2 (germline): SGHNT, YENEEA. The CDR3 spans 20 residues. The V and J ends lost 3 bases and 1 base, in that order; junction bases with no gene match: 20. The full variable domain, rest sourced from reference TRBV11-3 and TRBJ1-1, is EAGVVQSPRYKIIEKKQPVAFWCNPISGHNTLYWYLQNLGQGPELLIRYENEEAVDDSQLPKDRFSAERLKGVDSTLKIQPAELGDSAVYLCASSFHSRGPWKGWNTEAFFGQGTRLTVV.

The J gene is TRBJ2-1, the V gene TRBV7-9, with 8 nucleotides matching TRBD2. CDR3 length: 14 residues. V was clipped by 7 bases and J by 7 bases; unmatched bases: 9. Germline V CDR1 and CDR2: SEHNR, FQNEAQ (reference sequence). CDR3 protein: CASTRREVGNEQFF. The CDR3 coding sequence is TGTGCCAGCACTCGGCGGGAGGTCGGGAATGAGCAGTTCTTC.

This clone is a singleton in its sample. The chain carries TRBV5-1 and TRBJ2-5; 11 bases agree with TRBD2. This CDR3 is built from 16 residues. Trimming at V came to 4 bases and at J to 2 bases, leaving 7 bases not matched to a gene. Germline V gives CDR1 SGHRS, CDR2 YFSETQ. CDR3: CASSPGTSGIQETQYF. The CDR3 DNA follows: TGCGCCAGCAGCCCCGGGACTAGCGGAATACAAGAGACCCAGTACTTC.

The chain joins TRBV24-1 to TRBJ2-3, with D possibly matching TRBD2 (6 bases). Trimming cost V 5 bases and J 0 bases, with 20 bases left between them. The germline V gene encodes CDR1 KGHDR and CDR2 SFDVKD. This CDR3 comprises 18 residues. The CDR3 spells CATSATLGASASTDTQYF. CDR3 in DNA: TGTGCCACCAGTGCGACCCTAGGGGCTAGCGCAAGCACAGATACGCAGTATTTT.

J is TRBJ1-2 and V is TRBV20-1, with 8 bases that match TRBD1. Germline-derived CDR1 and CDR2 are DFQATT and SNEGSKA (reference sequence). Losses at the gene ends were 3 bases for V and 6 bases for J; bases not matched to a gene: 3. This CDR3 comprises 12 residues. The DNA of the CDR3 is TGCAGTGCTAGTACAGGGGGAGATGGCTACACCTTC. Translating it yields CSASTGGDGYTF.

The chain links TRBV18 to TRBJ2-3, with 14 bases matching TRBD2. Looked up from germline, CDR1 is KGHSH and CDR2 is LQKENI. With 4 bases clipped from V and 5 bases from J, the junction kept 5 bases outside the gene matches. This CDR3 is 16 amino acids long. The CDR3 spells CASSRTSGGYGDTQYF. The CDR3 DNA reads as TGTGCCAGCTCACGGACTAGCGGGGGGTATGGAGATACGCAGTATTTT. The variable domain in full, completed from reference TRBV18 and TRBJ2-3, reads NAGVMQNPRHLVRRRGQEARLRCSPMKGHSHVYWYRQLPEEGLKFMVYLQKENIIDESGMPKERFSAEFPKEGPSILRIQQVVRGDSAAYFCASSRTSGGYGDTQYFGPGTRLTVL.

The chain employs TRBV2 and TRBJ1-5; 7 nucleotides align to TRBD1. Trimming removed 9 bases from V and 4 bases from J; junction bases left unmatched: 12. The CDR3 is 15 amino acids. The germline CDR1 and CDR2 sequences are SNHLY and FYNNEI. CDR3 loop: CASGGGTETNQPQHF. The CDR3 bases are TGTGCCAGTGGGGGCGGGACAGAAACAAATCAGCCCCAGCATTTT.

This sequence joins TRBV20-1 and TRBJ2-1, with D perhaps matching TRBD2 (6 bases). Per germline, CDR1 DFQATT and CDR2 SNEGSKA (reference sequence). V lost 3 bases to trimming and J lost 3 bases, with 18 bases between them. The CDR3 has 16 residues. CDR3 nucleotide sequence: TGCAGTGCTAGTGGGGAGGTAGCGCCTATCTACAATGAGCAGTTCTTC. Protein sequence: CSASGEVAPIYNEQFF.

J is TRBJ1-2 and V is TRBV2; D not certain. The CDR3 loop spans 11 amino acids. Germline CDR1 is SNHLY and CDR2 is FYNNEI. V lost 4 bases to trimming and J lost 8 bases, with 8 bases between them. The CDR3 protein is CASSVTVGYTF. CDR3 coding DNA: TGTGCCAGCAGTGTTACAGTGGGCTACACCTTC.

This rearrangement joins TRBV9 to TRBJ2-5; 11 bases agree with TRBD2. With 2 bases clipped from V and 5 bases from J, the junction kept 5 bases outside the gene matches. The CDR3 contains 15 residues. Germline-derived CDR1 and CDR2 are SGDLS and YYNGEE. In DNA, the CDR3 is TGTGCCAGCAGCGTCCTTAGCGGGGGGGTGGAGACCCAGTACTTC. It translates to CASSVLSGGVETQYF.

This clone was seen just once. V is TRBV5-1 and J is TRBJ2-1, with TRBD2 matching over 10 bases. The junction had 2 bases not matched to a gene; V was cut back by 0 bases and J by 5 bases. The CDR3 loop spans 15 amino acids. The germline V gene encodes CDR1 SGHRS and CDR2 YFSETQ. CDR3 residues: CASSLASGGHNEQFF. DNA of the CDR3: TGCGCCAGCAGCTTGGCTAGCGGGGGCCACAATGAGCAGTTCTTC.

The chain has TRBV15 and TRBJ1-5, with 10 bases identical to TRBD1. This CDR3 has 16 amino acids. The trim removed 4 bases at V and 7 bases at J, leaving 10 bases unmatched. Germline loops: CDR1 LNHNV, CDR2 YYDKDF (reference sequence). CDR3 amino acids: CATSKDRGLAGQPQHF. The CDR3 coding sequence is TGTGCCACCAGCAAAGACAGGGGGCTGGCAGGGCAGCCCCAGCATTTT. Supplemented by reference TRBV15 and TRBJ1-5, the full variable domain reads DAMVIQNPRYQVTQFGKPVTLSCSQTLNHNVMYWYQQKSSQAPKLLFHYYDKDFNNEADTPDNFQSRRPNTSFCFLDIRSPGLGDTAMYLCATSKDRGLAGQPQHFGDGTRLSIL.